This TCR beta chain is from a study of blood T cells in healthy people across ages. The second PCR ran roughly 6 to 11 cycles with a sample-barcoded 5' primer and J-beta primers. A template-switch adaptor containing 12 random nucleotides labeled each cDNA molecule. A single record per CDR3 protein comes from TCRdb applying MiXCR to the 5' RACE reads. The table records 1.5 million to 2 million distinct CDR3 sequences, roughly 27% of them present only once. This clonotype was picked up a small number of times. The receptor was derived from a woman in her 30s in good health. The material sequenced was blood.

The CDR3 sequence is CASSLQGRERANYGYTF. In nucleotides, the CDR3 is TGTGCCAGCAGCTTACAGGGTCGGGAGAGAGCTAACTATGGCTACACCTTC. The chain carries TRBV7-9 and TRBJ1-2, with a weak D call TRBD1 (5 bases). V was cut by 2 bases and J by 0 bases, with 16 bases left in between. Germline assignment: CDR1 SEHNR and CDR2 FQNEAQ (reference sequence). This CDR3 has 17 amino acids. The variable domain in full, completed from reference TRBV7-9 and TRBJ1-2, reads DTGVSQNPRHKITKRGQNVTFRCDPISEHNRLYWYRQTLGQGPEFLTYFQNEAQLEKSRLLSDRFSAERPKGSFSTLEIQRTEQGDSAMYLCASSLQGRERANYGYTFGSGTRLTVV.